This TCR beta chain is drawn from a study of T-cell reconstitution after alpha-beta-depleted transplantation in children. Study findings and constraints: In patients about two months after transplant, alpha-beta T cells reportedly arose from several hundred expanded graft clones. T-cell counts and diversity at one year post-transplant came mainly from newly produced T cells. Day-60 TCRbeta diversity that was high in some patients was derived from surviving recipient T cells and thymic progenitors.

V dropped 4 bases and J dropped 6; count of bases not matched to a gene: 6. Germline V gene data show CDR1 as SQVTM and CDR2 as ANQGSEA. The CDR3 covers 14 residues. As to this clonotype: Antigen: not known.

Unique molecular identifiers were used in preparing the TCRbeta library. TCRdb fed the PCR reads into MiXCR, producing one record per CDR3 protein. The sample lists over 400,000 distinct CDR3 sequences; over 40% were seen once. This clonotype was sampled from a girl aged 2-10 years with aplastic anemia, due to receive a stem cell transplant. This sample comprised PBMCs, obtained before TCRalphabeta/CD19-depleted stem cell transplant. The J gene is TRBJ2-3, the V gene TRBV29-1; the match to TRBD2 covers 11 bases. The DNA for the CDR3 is TGCAGCGTTGGAACTAGCGGGGGACCGGATACGCAGTATTTT. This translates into CSVGTSGGPDTQYF.